The clone carrying this T cell receptor (beta chain) was found a few times. What it binds is unknown. Noted time point: patch test 3, about 24 weeks after DPC sensitization. Treatment described: therapeutic diphenylcyclopropenone sensitization with weekly scalp DPC. Total RNA was extracted from unfractionated whole blood. The data derive from a study of human T cells and chemical hapten exposure. General observations from the study: Among expanded TCRs, significantly more large CDR3 similarity clusters formed than among controls.

The V gene's germline CDR1 is SGHAT and CDR2 FQDESV (reference sequence). CDR3 length equals 16 residues. The V and J ends lost 1 base and 4 bases, in that order; junction bases with no gene match: 4. Using its own MiXCR run on the RACE reads, TCRdb lists one record per CDR3 protein. This table has 210,000 or so distinct CDR3 sequences, 24% appearing once. The sample in question was whole blood, obtained in connection with sensitization to the hapten diphenylcyclopropenone (DPC). The rearrangement uses TRBV11-1 and TRBJ2-1; 10 bases are a match to TRBD2. The TCR originated in a woman aged 40 to 55 with alopecia areata. Some clones in this sample may be carry-over from other donors' samples. The CDR3 loop reads CASSLVMTSGYNEQFF. The CDR3, as DNA: TGTGCCAGCAGCTTAGTTATGACTAGCGGGTACAATGAGCAGTTCTTC.